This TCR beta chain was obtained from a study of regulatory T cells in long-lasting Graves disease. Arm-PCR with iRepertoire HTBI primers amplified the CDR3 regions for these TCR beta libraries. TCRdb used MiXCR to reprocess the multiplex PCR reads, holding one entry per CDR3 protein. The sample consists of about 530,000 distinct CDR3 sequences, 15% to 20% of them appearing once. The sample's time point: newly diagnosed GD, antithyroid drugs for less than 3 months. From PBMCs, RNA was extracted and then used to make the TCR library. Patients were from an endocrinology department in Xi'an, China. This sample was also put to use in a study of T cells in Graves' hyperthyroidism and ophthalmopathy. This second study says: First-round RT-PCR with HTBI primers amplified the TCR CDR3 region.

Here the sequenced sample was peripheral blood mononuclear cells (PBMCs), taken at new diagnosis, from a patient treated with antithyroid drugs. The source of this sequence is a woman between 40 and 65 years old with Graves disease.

The CDR3 sequence is CASEQGRTGELFF. As DNA, the CDR3 is TGTGCCAGCGAACAGGGGAGGACCGGGGAGCTGTTTTTT. The chain couples TRBV6-2 or TRBV6-3 to TRBJ2-2, with a weak D call TRBD1 (7 bases). The germline V and J ends were trimmed by 8 bases and 5 bases, with 12 bases remaining between them. This CDR3 has 13 residues. The germline V gene encodes CDR1 MNHEY and CDR2 SVGEGT.